Listed below are T cell receptor beta chains from one sample, sequenced in a study of T cell repertoires in cytomegalovirus infection. These receptors have no identified antigens. Each CDR3 protein gets one entry after TCRdb re-called the reads with MiXCR. The table has 650,000 to 850,000 distinct CDR3 sequences, about 27% seen once. The sample in question was cultured CD8+ T cells from PBMCs, obtained from culture after CMV antigen stimulation. These receptors were taken from a human donor in good health (CMV status not recorded). Some clones in this sample may be carry-over from other donors' samples. CDR3s include the opening cysteine and the closing phenylalanine or tryptophan. Fields, in order: J gene, clone size, D gene, V gene, CDR3 protein, CDR3 DNA. A D gene is named only where the DNA matches it firmly. Size values are once, few and many counts, or a class for expanded clones, and some rows have none.

TRBJ2-5 | few | TRBD2 | TRBV12-3/TRBV12-4 | CASSAGGSGGETQYF | TGTGCCAGCAGTGCGGGGGGTAGCGGGGGTGAGACCCAGTACTTC
TRBJ1-2 | many | NA | TRBV29-1 | CSIQTRNYGYTF | TGCAGCATCCAGACACGTAACTATGGCTACACCTTC
TRBJ1-2 | NA | NA | TRBV20-1 | CSAREGSNYGYTF | TGCAGTGCTAGAGAGGGCTCTAACTATGGCTACACCTTC
TRBJ2-1 | few | TRBD1 | TRBV6-6 | CASSYSEGAHNEQFF | TGTGCCAGCAGTTACTCAGAGGGGGCTCACAATGAGCAGTTCTTC
TRBJ2-2 | NA | TRBD1 | TRBV7-8 | CASSLAGQGDGELFF | TGTGCCAGCAGCTTGGCGGGACAGGGGGATGGGGAGCTGTTTTTT
TRBJ1-3 | few | TRBD1 | TRBV11-3 | CASSVDRGSGNTIYF | TGTGCCAGCAGCGTCGACAGGGGCTCTGGAAACACCATATATTTT
TRBJ1-2 | NA | NA | TRBV6-5 | CASSYWGENYGYTF | TGTGCCAGCAGTTACTGGGGGGAGAACTATGGCTACACCTTC
TRBJ1-1 | few | TRBD1 | TRBV10-3 | CAISVPTGKNTEAFF | TGTGCCATCAGTGTACCGACAGGGAAGAACACTGAAGCTTTCTTT
TRBJ1-5 | NA | NA | TRBV19 | CASSMAGYNQPQHF | TGTGCCAGTAGTATGGCAGGGTACAATCAGCCCCAGCATTTT
TRBJ1-1 | NA | TRBD1 | TRBV29-1 | CSVVDRGNTEAFF | TGCAGCGTTGTGGACAGGGGGAACACTGAAGCTTTCTTT
TRBJ1-1 | many | TRBD1 | TRBV7-6 | CASSLIPGQGLNTEAFF | TGTGCCAGCAGCTTAATACCGGGACAGGGACTGAACACTGAAGCTTTCTTT
TRBJ1-2 | NA | NA | TRBV4-3 | CASSQARERGQAVYGYTF | TGCGCCAGCAGCCAAGCCAGGGAAAGGGGCCAGGCCGTCTATGGCTACACCTTC
TRBJ1-4 | few | NA | TRBV20-1 | CSAPGTGEKLFF | TGCAGTGCTCCCGGGACGGGTGAAAAACTGTTTTTT
TRBJ2-5 | few | TRBD2 | TRBV27 | CASSLSNSGGTSGAPAPETQYF | TGTGCCAGCAGCCTGTCCAATTCGGGCGGGACTAGCGGGGCCCCGGCTCCAGAGACCCAGTACTTC
TRBJ1-5 | many | NA | TRBV6-5 | CASSYGGSNQPQHF | TGTGCCAGCAGTTACGGGGGAAGCAATCAGCCCCAGCATTTT
TRBJ1-1 | few | NA | TRBV4-1 | CASSGLSTEAFF | TGCGCCAGCAGTGGCCTCAGCACTGAAGCTTTCTTT
TRBJ2-1 | few | NA | TRBV12-3/TRBV12-4 | CASSEGSDYNEQFF | TGTGCCAGCAGTGAGGGGTCCGACTACAATGAGCAGTTCTTC
TRBJ2-1 | few | NA | TRBV19 | CASTLGGTTANEQFF | TGTGCCAGTACCCTAGGGGGTACGACAGCCAATGAGCAGTTCTTC
TRBJ2-1 | few | TRBD2 | TRBV7-9 | CASSTAGTSGYNEQFF | TGTGCCAGCAGCACTGCCGGGACTAGCGGTTACAATGAGCAGTTCTTC
TRBJ2-1 | few | NA | TRBV6-5 | CASSYSTEQFF | TGTGCCAGCAGTTACTCGACCGAGCAGTTCTTC
TRBJ1-5 | NA | NA | TRBV27 | CASSKLRDGSFNNQPQHF | TGTGCCAGCAGTAAACTCCGGGACGGCTCTTTTAACAATCAGCCCCAGCATTTT
TRBJ2-7 | NA | NA | TRBV4-1 | CASSQERTTTYEQYF | TGCGCCAGCAGCCAAGAGCGGACAACTACCTACGAGCAGTACTTC
TRBJ2-3 | NA | TRBD1 | TRBV5-5 | CASSFVQGALTDTQYF | TGTGCCAGCAGCTTCGTACAGGGGGCCTTGACAGATACGCAGTATTTT
TRBJ2-2 | many | NA | TRBV7-6 | CASSLAGGHTGELFF | TGTGCCAGCAGCTTAGCGGGAGGACACACCGGGGAGCTGTTTTTT
TRBJ2-3 | once | NA | TRBV10-3 | CATLHPGQPSTDTQYF | TGTGCCACCCTACACCCCGGACAGCCTAGCACAGATACGCAGTATTTT
TRBJ2-5 | NA | TRBD1 | TRBV7-9 | CASSSPDRMEETQYF | TGTGCCAGCAGCTCTCCGGACAGGATGGAAGAGACCCAGTACTTC
TRBJ1-1 | NA | NA | TRBV7-9 | CASSLDPTNTEAFF | TGTGCCAGCAGTTTAGATCCAACGAACACTGAAGCTTTCTTT
TRBJ2-5 | few | TRBD1 | TRBV6-5 | CASSFWTGGTPGQETQYF | TGTGCCAGCAGTTTTTGGACAGGGGGAACCCCGGGCCAAGAGACCCAGTACTTC
TRBJ2-2 | NA | NA | TRBV10-3 | CAISPGGGHNTGELFF | TGTGCCATCAGTCCAGGCGGGGGCCACAACACCGGGGAGCTGTTTTTT
TRBJ2-7 | NA | NA | TRBV4-1 | CASSQLLTDSYEQYF | TGCGCCAGCAGCCAACTACTGACAGACTCCTACGAGCAGTACTTC
TRBJ2-1 | few | NA | TRBV6-2/TRBV6-3 | CASTRERVGVDEQFF | TGTGCCAGCACCCGTGAGAGGGTCGGAGTGGATGAGCAGTTCTTC